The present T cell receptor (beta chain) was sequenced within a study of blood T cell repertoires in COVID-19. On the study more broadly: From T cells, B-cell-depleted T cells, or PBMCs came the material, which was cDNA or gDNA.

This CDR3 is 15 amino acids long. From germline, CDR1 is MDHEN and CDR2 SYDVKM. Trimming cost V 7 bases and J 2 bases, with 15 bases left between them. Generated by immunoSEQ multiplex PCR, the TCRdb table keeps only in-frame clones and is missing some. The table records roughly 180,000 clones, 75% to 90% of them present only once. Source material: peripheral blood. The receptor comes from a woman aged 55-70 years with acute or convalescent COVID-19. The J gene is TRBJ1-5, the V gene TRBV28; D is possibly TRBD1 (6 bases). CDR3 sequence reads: CASTSPRGGNQPQHF. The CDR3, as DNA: TGTGCCAGCACCTCCCCCAGGGGAGGCAATCAGCCCCAGCATTTT. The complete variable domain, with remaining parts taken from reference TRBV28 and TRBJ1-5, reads DVKVTQSSRYLVKRTGEKVFLECVQDMDHENMFWYRQDPGLGLRLIYFSYDVKMKEKGDIPEGYSVSREKKERFSLILESASTNQTSMYLCASTSPRGGNQPQHFGDGTRLSIL.